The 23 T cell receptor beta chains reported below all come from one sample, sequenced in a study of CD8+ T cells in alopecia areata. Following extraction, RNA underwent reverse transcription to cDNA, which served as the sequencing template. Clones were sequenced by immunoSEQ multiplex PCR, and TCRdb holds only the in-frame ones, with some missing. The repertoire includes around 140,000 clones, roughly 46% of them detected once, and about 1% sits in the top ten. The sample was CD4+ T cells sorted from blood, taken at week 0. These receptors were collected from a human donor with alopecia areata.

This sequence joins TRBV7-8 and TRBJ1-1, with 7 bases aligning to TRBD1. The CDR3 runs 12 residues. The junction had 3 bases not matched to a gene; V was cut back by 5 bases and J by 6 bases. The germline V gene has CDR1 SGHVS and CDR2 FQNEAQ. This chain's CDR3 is CASSMDRSEAFF. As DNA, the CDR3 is TGTGCCAGCAGCATGGACAGGTCTGAAGCTTTCTTT.

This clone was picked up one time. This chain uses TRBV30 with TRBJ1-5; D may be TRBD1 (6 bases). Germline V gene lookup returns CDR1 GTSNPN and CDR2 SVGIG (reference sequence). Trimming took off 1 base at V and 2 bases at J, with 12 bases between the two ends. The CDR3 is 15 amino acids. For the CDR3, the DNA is TGTGCCTGGAGTGGCGGGGGCGCAGGCAATCAGCCCCAGCATTTT. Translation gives CAWSGGGAGNQPQHF.

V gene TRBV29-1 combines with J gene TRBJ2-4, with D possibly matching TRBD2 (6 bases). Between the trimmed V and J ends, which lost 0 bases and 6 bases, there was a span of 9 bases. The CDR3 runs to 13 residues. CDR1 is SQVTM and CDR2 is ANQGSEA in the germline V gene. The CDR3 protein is CSVEDGGVNIQYF. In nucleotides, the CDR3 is TGCAGCGTTGAAGATGGAGGGGTAAACATTCAGTACTTC.

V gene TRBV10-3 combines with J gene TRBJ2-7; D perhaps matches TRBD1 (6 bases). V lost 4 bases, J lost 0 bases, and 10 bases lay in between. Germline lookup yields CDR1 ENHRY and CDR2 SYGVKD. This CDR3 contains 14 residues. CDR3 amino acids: CAISGTASSYEQYF. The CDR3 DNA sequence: TGTGCCATCAGTGGGACAGCGAGCTCCTACGAGCAGTACTTC.

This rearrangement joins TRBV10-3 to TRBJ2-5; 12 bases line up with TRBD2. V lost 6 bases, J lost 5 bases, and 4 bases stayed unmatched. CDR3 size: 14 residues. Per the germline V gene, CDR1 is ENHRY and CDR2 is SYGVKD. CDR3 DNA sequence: TGTGCCATCAGCCGGACTAGCGGGATGGAGACCCAGTACTTC. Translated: CAISRTSGMETQYF.

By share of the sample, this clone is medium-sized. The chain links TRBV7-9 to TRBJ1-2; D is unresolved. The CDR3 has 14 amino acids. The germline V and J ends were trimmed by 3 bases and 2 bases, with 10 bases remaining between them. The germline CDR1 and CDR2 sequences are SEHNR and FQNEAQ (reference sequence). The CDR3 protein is CASSFPTDNYGYTF. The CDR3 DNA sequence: TGTGCCAGCAGCTTTCCTACAGACAACTATGGCTACACCTTC.

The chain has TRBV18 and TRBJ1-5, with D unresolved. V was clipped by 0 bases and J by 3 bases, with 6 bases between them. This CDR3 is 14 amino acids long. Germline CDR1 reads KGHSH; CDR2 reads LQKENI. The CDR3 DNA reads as TGTGCCAGCTCACCACCACACCTCAATCAGCCCCAGCATTTT. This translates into CASSPPHLNQPQHF.

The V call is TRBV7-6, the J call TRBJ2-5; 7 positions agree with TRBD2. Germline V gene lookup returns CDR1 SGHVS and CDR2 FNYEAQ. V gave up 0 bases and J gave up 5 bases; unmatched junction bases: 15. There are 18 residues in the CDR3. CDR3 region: CASSLAISGPLPQETQYF. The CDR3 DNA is TGTGCCAGCAGCTTAGCGATTAGCGGGCCCCTACCCCAGGAGACCCAGTACTTC.

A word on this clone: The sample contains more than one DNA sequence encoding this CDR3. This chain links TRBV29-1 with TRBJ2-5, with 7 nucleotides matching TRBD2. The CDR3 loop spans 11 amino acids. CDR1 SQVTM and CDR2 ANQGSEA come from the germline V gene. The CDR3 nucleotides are TGCAGTACGCGCGGGGGAGAGACCCAGTACTTC. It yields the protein CSTRGGETQYF.

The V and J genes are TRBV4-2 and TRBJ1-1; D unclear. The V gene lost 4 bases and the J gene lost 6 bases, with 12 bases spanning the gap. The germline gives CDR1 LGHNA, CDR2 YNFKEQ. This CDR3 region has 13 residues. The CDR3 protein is CASSRNQGAEAFF. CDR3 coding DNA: TGTGCCAGCAGCCGGAATCAAGGAGCTGAAGCTTTCTTT.

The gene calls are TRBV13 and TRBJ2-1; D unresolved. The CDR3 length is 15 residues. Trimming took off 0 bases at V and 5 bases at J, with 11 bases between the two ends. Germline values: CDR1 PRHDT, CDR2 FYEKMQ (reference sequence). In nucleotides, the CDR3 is TGTGCCAGCAGCTTAGGCGACCCTGGGAACAATGAGCAGTTCTTC. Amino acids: CASSLGDPGNNEQFF. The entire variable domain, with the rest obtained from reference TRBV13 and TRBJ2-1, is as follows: AAGVIQSPRHLIKEKRETATLKCYPIPRHDTVYWYQQGPGQDPQFLISFYEKMQSDKGSIPDRFSAQQFSDYHSELNMSSLELGDSALYFCASSLGDPGNNEQFFGPGTRLTVL.

Written as DNA, the CDR3 is TGTGCCAGTAGTGAAGGACTCCCCGCAGCAGATACGCAGTATTTT. Translating gives CASSEGLPAADTQYF. The V and J genes are TRBV19 and TRBJ2-3; a possible D gene is TRBD2 (5 bases). Germline V lookup: CDR1 LNHDA, CDR2 SQIVND (reference sequence). Trimming removed 5 bases from V and 4 bases from J, with 16 bases in between. The CDR3 consists of 15 residues.

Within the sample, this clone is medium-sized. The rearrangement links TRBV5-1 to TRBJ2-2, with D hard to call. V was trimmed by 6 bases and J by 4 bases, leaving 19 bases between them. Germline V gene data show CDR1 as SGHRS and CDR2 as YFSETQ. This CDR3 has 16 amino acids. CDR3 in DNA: TGCGCCAGCACCTCACGGGTGGGGATGTCCACCGGGGAGCTGTTTTTT. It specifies CASTSRVGMSTGELFF.

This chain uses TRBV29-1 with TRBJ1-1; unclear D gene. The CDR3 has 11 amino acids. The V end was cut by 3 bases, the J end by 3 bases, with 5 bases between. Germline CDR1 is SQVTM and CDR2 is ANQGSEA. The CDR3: CSVDSDTEAFF. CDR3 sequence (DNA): TGCAGCGTTGACTCCGACACTGAAGCTTTCTTT.

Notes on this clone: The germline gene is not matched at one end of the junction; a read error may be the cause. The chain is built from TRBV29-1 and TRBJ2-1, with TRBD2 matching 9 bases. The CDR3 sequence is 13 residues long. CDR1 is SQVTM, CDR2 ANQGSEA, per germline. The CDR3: CNVLAGAYNEQFF. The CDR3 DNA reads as TGCAACGTTTTAGCGGGGGCCTACAATGAGCAGTTCTTC.

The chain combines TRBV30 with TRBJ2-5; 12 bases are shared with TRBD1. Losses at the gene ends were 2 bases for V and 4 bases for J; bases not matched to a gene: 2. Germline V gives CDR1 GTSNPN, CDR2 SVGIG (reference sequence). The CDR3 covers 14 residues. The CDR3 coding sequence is TGTGCCTGGAGTCCGGGACAGGGGGCAGAGACCCAGTACTTC. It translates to CAWSPGQGAETQYF.

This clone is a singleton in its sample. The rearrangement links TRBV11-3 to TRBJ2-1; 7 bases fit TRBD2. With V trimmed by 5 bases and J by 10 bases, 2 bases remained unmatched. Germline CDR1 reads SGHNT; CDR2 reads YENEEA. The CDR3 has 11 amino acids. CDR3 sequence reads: CASSTGGEQFF. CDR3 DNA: TGTGCCAGCAGCACCGGGGGGGAGCAGTTCTTC.

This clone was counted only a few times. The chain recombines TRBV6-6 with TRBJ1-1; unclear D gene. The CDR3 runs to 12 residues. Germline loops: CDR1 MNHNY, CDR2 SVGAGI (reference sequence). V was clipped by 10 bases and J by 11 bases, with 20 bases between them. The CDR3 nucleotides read TGTGCCATCGCGCGCGGGGAGATGCGGGCTTTCTTT. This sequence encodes CAIARGEMRAFF.

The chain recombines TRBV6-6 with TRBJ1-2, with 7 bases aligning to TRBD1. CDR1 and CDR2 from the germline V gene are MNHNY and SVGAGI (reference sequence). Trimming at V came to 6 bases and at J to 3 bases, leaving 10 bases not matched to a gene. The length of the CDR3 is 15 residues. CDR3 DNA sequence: TGTGCCAGCAGCTCTTCCGACAGGGACCACTATGGCTACACCTTC. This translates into CASSSSDRDHYGYTF.

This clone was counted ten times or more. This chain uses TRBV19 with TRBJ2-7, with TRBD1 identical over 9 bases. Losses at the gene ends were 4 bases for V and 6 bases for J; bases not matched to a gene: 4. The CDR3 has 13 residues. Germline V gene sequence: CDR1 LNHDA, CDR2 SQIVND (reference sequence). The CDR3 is CASSTGTGFEQYF. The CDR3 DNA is TGTGCCAGTAGTACCGGGACAGGGTTCGAGCAGTACTTC.

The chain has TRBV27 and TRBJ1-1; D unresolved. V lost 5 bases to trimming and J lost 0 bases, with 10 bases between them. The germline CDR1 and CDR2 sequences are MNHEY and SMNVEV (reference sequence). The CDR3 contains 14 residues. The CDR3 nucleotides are TGTGCCAGCAGTCCCCGGACGTTGAACACTGAAGCTTTCTTT. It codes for CASSPRTLNTEAFF.

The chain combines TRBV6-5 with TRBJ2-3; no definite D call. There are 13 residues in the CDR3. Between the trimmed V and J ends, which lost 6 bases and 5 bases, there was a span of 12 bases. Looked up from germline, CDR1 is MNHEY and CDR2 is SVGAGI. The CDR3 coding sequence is TGTGCCAGCAGCCCGGGTGGGAAAGATACGCAGTATTTT. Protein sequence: CASSPGGKDTQYF.

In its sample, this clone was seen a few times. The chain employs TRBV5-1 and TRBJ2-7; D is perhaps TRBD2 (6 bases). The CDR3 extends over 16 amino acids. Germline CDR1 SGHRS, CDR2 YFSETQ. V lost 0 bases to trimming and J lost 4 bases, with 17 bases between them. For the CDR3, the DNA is TGCGCCAGCAGCTTGGTTGGGACTCAACTACCTTACGAGCAGTACTTC. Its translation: CASSLVGTQLPYEQYF.